This record concerns one T cell receptor beta chain sequence. This CDR3 has 16 amino acids. V was shortened by 3 bases and J by 7 bases, with 18 bases between the two germline ends. The V gene's germline CDR1 is KGHSH and CDR2 LQKENI. Using immunoSEQ multiplex PCR, the repertoire was profiled, and TCRdb retains in-frame clones only, with some absent. The data hold around 180,000 clones, with under 90% observed a single time. This sample stems from a study of blood T cell repertoires in COVID-19. Sequenced sample: PBMCs or T cells enriched from blood (not recorded which). The chain combines TRBV18 with TRBJ1-4, with D uncertain. The sequence derives from a man aged 45 to 65 who had recovered from COVID-19. In DNA form, the CDR3 reads TGTGCCAGCTCACCGAAGAAGAGACTCTTAGCTGAAAAACTGTTTTTT. It is translated as CASSPKKRLLAEKLFF.